Ten or more counts support the clone carrying this TCR beta chain. These data are taken from a study of metastatic and nonmetastatic thyroid tumors. Background on the study: Repertoire comparisons spanned blood and tumor or nodule tissue from malignant and benign thyroid patients.

Thyroid surgery took place with no prior treatment in any patient. Original analysis: Across clinicopathological groups, CDR3 differences served as the basis for building a distant-metastasis classifier for papillary thyroid cancer. TCRdb re-called clones from the PCR reads using MiXCR. TCRdb, rather than the study authors, made the V and J calls. The table records approximately 15,000 clones, approximately 19% of them present only once. This clonotype was sampled from a female donor with papillary thyroid cancer or a benign thyroid nodule (not recorded which). Some clones in this sample may be carry-over from other donors' samples. Sequencing input: blood.

In DNA form, the CDR3 reads TGTGCCTGGACTAGCGGGAACACCGGGGAGCTGTTTTTT. This sequence encodes CAWTSGNTGELFF. V gene TRBV30 combines with J gene TRBJ2-2, with 7 bases lining up with TRBD2. Per the germline V gene, CDR1 is GTSNPN and CDR2 is SVGIG (reference sequence). The CDR3 contains 13 residues. V shed 4 bases and J 1 base; nucleotides not matched to a gene: 0.